These T cell receptor beta chains were read from a single sample in a study of T cell responses to AZD1222 COVID-19 vaccine. Generated by immunoSEQ multiplex PCR, the TCRdb table keeps only in-frame clones and is missing some. The sample yields 53,000 or so clones, 65% to 90% seen once. The input for sequencing was peripheral blood, taken 28 days after the second AZD1222 dose. These TCRs come from an adult who received the AZD1222 COVID-19 vaccine. CDR3s include the opening cysteine and the closing phenylalanine or tryptophan. A D gene is named only where the DNA matches it firmly. Rows may omit the clone size; those that give it use once, few, many or a size class.

clone_size	v_call	d_call	j_call	cdr3_nt	cdr3_aa
.	TRBV7-2	.	TRBJ2-5	TGTGCCAGCAGCTTAGCCCTAGGGGGGATTGGCCAAGAGACCCAGTACTTC	CASSLALGGIGQETQYF
.	TRBV4-3	.	TRBJ1-5	TGCGCCAGCAGCCAAGATTGGAATCAGCCCCAGCATTTT	CASSQDWNQPQHF
.	TRBV18	TRBD1	TRBJ1-2	TGTGCCAGCTCACCACGAGGACAGGGTAACTATGGCTACACCTTC	CASSPRGQGNYGYTF
.	TRBV7-2	TRBD2	TRBJ2-1	TGTGCCAGCAGCCATGAGGGGACTACAAACAATGAGCAGTTCTTC	CASSHEGTTNNEQFF
.	TRBV18	TRBD2	TRBJ2-3	TGTGCCAGCTCACCACCGACTAGCGGGATCACAGATACGCAGTATTTT	CASSPPTSGITDTQYF
.	TRBV7-3	TRBD1	TRBJ1-1	TGTGCCAGCAGCGTGGGACAGGGGAACACTGAAGCTTTCTTT	CASSVGQGNTEAFF
.	TRBV5-6	.	TRBJ1-2	TGTGCCAGCAGCTTCTTTCAACCCCAGGGCGTAGGTGGCTACACCTTC	CASSFFQPQGVGGYTF
.	TRBV28	.	TRBJ1-4	TGTGCCAGCAGTTTTTCGGAGGGAGTAACTAATGAAAAACTGTTTTTT	CASSFSEGVTNEKLFF
.	TRBV6-6	TRBD2	TRBJ2-7	TGTGCCAGCAGCGAGCGGGAGCGGTTCGACGAGCAGTACTTC	CASSERERFDEQYF
medium-sized	TRBV6-2/TRBV6-3	.	TRBJ2-7	TGTGCCAGCAGCTCCTCGGGACACCTCTACGAGCAGTACTTC	CASSSSGHLYEQYF
.	TRBV2	TRBD2	TRBJ2-3	TGTGCCAGCACCAGACTAGCGGTAGAGACAGATACGCAGTATTTT	CASTRLAVETDTQYF
few	TRBV3-1/TRBV3-2	.	TRBJ1-5	TGTGCCAGCAGCCAAGGGGACACGAATCAGCCCCAGCATTTT	CASSQGDTNQPQHF
.	TRBV12-3/TRBV12-4	TRBD2	TRBJ2-1	TGTGCCAGCACCGGGACTAGGCGAAATGAGCAGTTCTTC	CASTGTRRNEQFF
once	TRBV10-3	TRBD2	TRBJ2-1	TGTGCCATCAGCCCGGTTCTCTGGCGCGGGAGAGCCAATGAGCAGTTCTTC	CAISPVLWRGRANEQFF
.	TRBV25-1	.	TRBJ1-5	TGTGCCAGCAGTGAACCAGGGACGAGTCAGCCCCAGCATTTT	CASSEPGTSQPQHF
.	TRBV13	.	TRBJ2-6	TGTGCCAGCAGCTTATTAGGGGGTCCCCCCGGGGCCAACGTCCTGACTTTC	CASSLLGGPPGANVLTF
.	TRBV6-5	.	TRBJ1-2	TGTGCCAGCAAAAGGTTAGGGGCGCAAGGCTACACCTTC	CASKRLGAQGYTF
.	TRBV5-1	TRBD2	TRBJ2-3	TGCGCCAGCAGCTTGTCTAGCGGTCAGCGCACAGATACGCAGTATTTT	CASSLSSGQRTDTQYF
.	TRBV7-8	.	TRBJ1-6	TGTGCCAGCAGCTTAATAGTCCTTCAGGGCCTCCACTTT	CASSLIVLQGLHF
.	TRBV27	TRBD1	TRBJ1-2	TGTGCCAGCAGAGAGGGGACAGGAGCAGATGGCTACACCTTC	CASREGTGADGYTF
.	TRBV7-9	.	TRBJ1-2	TGTGCCAGCAGCTTGGAGTCTCAGGGGCGGGATGGCTACACCTTC	CASSLESQGRDGYTF
.	TRBV10-3	.	TRBJ2-7	TGTGCCATCTCGGTCCTAAGCTCCTACGAGCAGTACTTC	CAISVLSSYEQYF
.	TRBV29-1	.	TRBJ2-5	TGCAGCGTTGCTACAGGGAGTTTCCAAGAGACCCAGTACTTC	CSVATGSFQETQYF
.	TRBV5-8	TRBD1	TRBJ1-5	TGTGCCAGCAGCGACAGGGTGGGGCCCCAGCATTTT	CASSDRVGPQHF
.	TRBV5-1	TRBD1	TRBJ2-3	TGCGCCAGCAGCTTGGGACAGGGGGCCGGCACAGATACGCAGTATTTT	CASSLGQGAGTDTQYF
.	TRBV5-1	.	TRBJ1-5	TGCGCCAGCAGCTCCTTGGGGCAAACTACCGAGCCCCAGCATTTT	CASSSLGQTTEPQHF
.	TRBV24-1	.	TRBJ2-3	TGTGCCACCAGTGGGTTCGGGAGCGCTGTAGGAGATACGCAGTATTTT	CATSGFGSAVGDTQYF
once	TRBV28	.	TRBJ1-1	TGTGCCAGCAGTCAGGGGAGCGCTTTCTTT	CASSQGSAFF
.	TRBV28	.	TRBJ1-2	TGTGCCAGCAGTTTCCAACAGGGTTATACTTATGGCTACACCTTC	CASSFQQGYTYGYTF
.	TRBV5-5	.	TRBJ2-6	TGTGCCAGCAGCTTGCTGTTCTCTGGGGCCAACGTCCTGACTTTC	CASSLLFSGANVLTF
.	TRBV7-2	.	TRBJ1-2	TGTGCCAGCAGCTCCGACCCAGGGTCAGGGAGCGGCTACACCTTC	CASSSDPGSGSGYTF
.	TRBV14	.	TRBJ1-5	TGTGCCAGCAGCCAAGATTCGGGGGCGGGTTACGCCGCTAATCAGCCCCAGCATTTT	CASSQDSGAGYAANQPQHF
.	TRBV11-2	TRBD2	TRBJ2-7	TGTGCCAGCAGCTTAGTGGCTAGCGGGCTCTCCTACGAGCAGTACTTC	CASSLVASGLSYEQYF
.	TRBV10-2	TRBD2	TRBJ2-2	TGCGCCAGTCGCCTAGCGGGAGGGAACACCGGGGAGCTGTTTTTT	CASRLAGGNTGELFF
.	TRBV5-5	.	TRBJ2-2	TGTGCCAGCAGCTTGGGTGGGGGTAGAAACACCGGGGAGCTGTTTTTT	CASSLGGGRNTGELFF
few	TRBV19	.	TRBJ2-3	TGTGCCAGTAGTTTGGAGGCCAGCACAGATACGCAGTATTTT	CASSLEASTDTQYF
.	TRBV5-1	.	TRBJ2-5	TGCGCCAGCAGCTTCGTGGCCGGGGAGACCCAGTACTTC	CASSFVAGETQYF
.	TRBV29-1	TRBD1	TRBJ1-2	TGCAGCGTTCAGACAGGGGGTAACTATGGCTACACCTTC	CSVQTGGNYGYTF
.	TRBV3-1/TRBV3-2	TRBD2	TRBJ2-7	TGTGCCAGCAGCCCAGACCCACTAGCGCTCGGTTTGGACGAGCAGTACTTC	CASSPDPLALGLDEQYF